This T cell receptor beta chain is from a study of human T cells and chemical hapten exposure. About this clonotype itself: Antigen: not known.

Time point indicated: patch test 1, 2 weeks after DPC sensitization. The treatment denotes: therapeutic diphenylcyclopropenone sensitization with weekly scalp DPC. Trimming left V 10 bases short and J 4 bases short, with 13 bases between. The CDR3 extends over 12 amino acids. Per the germline V gene, CDR1 is PRHDT and CDR2 is FYEKMQ (reference sequence). Library preparation tagged each individual cDNA molecule with a unique molecular identifier. TCRdb reanalysed the RACE reads using MiXCR and keeps one entry per CDR3 protein. The data show nearly 350,000 distinct CDR3 sequences, with around 6.9% seen just once and about 8% held by the top ten. The study's findings and limits: More PT1 expanded TCRs went with higher patch test scores.

The receptor was derived from a woman aged 18-29 years with alopecia areata. Some clones in this sample may be carry-over from other donors' samples. The source material was whole blood, sampled in connection with sensitization to the hapten diphenylcyclopropenone (DPC). This chain uses TRBV13 with TRBJ1-1; D remains unclear. The CDR3, as DNA: TGTGCCAACGGCGGGTTGGGCACTGAAGCTTTCTTT. This sequence encodes CANGGLGTEAFF.